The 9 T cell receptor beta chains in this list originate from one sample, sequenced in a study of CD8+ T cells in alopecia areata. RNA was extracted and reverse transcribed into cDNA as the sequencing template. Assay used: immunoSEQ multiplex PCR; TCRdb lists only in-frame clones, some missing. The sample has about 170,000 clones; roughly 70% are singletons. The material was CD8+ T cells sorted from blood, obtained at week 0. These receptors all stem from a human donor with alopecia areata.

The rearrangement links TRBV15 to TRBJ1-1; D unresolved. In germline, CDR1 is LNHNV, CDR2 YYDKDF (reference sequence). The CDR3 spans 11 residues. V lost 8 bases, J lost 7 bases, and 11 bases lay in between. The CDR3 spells CATATSSEAFF. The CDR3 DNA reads TGTGCCACCGCTACCAGTAGTGAAGCTTTCTTT.

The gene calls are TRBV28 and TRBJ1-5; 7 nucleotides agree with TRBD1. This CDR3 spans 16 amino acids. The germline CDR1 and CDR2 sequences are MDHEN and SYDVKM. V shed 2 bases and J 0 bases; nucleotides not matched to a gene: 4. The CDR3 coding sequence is TGTGCCAGCAGTTTAAACAGGGGATATAGCAATCAGCCCCAGCATTTT. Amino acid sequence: CASSLNRGYSNQPQHF.

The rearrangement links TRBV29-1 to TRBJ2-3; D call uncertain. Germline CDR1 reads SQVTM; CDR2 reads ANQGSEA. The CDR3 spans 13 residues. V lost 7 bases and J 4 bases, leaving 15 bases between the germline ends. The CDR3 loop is CSALGVEADTQYF. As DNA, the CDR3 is TGCAGCGCACTTGGCGTCGAGGCAGATACGCAGTATTTT.

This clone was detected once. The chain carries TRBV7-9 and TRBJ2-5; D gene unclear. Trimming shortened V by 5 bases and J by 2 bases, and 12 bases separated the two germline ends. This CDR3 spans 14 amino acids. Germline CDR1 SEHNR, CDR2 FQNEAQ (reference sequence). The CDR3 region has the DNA TGTGCCAGCAGCCACGGAACAGAACAAGAGACCCAGTACTTC. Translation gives CASSHGTEQETQYF.

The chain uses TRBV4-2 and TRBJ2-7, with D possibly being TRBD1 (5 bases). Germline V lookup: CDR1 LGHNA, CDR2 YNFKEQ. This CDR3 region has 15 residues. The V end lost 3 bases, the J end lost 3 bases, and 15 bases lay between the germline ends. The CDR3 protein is CASSHLRQFYYEQYF. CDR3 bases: TGTGCCAGCAGCCATTTACGACAGTTTTACTACGAGCAGTACTTC.

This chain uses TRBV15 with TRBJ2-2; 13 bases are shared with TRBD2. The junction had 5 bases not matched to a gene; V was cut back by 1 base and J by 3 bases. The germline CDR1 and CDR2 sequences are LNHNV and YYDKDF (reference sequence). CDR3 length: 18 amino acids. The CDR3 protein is CATSRAQTSGGHTGELFF. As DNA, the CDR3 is TGTGCCACCAGCAGAGCCCAGACTAGCGGGGGGCACACCGGGGAGCTGTTTTTT.

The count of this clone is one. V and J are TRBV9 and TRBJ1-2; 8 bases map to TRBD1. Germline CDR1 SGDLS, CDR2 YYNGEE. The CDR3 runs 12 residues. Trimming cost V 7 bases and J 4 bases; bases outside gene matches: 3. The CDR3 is CASADRVYGYTF. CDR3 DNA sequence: TGTGCCAGCGCGGACAGGGTCTATGGCTACACCTTC. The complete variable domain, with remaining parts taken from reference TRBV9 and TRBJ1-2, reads DSGVTQTPKHLITATGQRVTLRCSPRSGDLSVYWYQQSLDQGLQFLIQYYNGEERAKGNILERFSAQQFPDLHSELNLSSLELGDSALYFCASADRVYGYTFGSGTRLTVV.

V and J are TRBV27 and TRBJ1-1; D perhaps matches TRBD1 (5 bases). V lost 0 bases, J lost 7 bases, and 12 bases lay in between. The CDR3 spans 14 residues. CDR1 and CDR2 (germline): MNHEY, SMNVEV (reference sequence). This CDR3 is CASSLSSGRSEAFF. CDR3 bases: TGTGCCAGCAGTTTATCTTCGGGACGGAGTGAAGCTTTCTTT.

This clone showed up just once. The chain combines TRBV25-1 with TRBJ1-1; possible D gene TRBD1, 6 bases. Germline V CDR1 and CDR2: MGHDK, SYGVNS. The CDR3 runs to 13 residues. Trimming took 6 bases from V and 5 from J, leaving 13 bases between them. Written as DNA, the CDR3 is TGTGCCAGCAGCGCGGACAGTTGGACTGAAGCTTTCTTT. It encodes CASSADSWTEAFF.